Shown below are 9 T cell receptor beta chains from a single sample sequenced in a study of blood T cell repertoires in COVID-19. Data came from immunoSEQ multiplex PCR; TCRdb stores just in-frame clones and leaves some out. Of 290,000 or so clones listed, approximately 82% are singletons. The sequenced sample was PBMCs or T cells enriched from blood (not recorded which). The receptors derive from a man aged 40-49 years who had been exposed to COVID-19.

The CDR3 is CASSWDRGDTIYF. The CDR3 region has the DNA TGTGCCAGCAGCTGGGACAGGGGAGACACCATATATTTT. This rearrangement joins TRBV7-2 to TRBJ1-3, with TRBD1 matching 10 bases. This CDR3 is built from 13 residues. Germline V gives CDR1 SGHTA, CDR2 FQGNSA. J was trimmed by 8 bases and V by 4 bases; bases with no gene match: 2.

The DNA of the CDR3 is TGTGCCACCAGCGGACAGTTTGCCGGGGAGCTGTTTTTT. Translating gives CATSGQFAGELFF. The rearrangement uses TRBV24-1 and TRBJ2-2, with a tentative D call TRBD1 (6 bases). The CDR3 contains 13 residues. The germline V gene encodes CDR1 KGHDR and CDR2 SFDVKD. Trimming took off 7 bases at V and 6 bases at J, with 11 bases between the two ends.

About this clone itself: Germline is not matched at one junction end, which may reflect a read error. The gene calls are TRBV7-2 and TRBJ2-1; TRBD2 matches 10 bases. The CDR3 is 14 residues long. Germline V gives CDR1 SGHTA, CDR2 FQGNSA. The CDR3 DNA follows: TGTGCCAGCAGCCTAGCGGGAGTGTCCAATGAGCAGTTCTTC. Amino acid sequence: CASSLAGVSNEQFF.

The chain has TRBV24-1 and TRBJ1-3; D gene unclear. Germline loops: CDR1 KGHDR, CDR2 SFDVKD. The CDR3 length is 15 residues. Trimming pared 0 bases from V and 4 bases from J, leaving 9 bases between. In DNA, the CDR3 is TGTGCCACCAGTGATTTGCGCGGCTTCGGAAACACCATATATTTT. Translating gives CATSDLRGFGNTIYF.

V gene TRBV11-2 combines with J gene TRBJ1-2, with no clear D. The length of the CDR3 is 16 residues. In germline, CDR1 is SGHAT, CDR2 FQNNGV. With 0 bases removed from V and 0 bases from J, the gap between germline ends came to 11 bases. The chain's CDR3 is CASSLDLGGANYGYTF. CDR3 DNA: TGTGCCAGCAGCTTAGACTTAGGTGGAGCTAACTATGGCTACACCTTC.

V and J are TRBV11-3 and TRBJ2-5; unclear D gene. V gave up 3 bases and J gave up 4 bases, with 3 bases separating them. Germline CDR1 is SGHNT and CDR2 is YENEEA. The CDR3 length is 11 residues. This chain's CDR3 is CASSFGETQYF. The DNA for the CDR3 is TGTGCCAGCAGCTTCGGAGAGACCCAGTACTTC.

This clone was recorded once. This chain connects TRBV2 to TRBJ2-1; 10 bases align to TRBD2. The CDR3 covers 15 residues. After removal of 6 bases from V and 10 bases from J, the junction contained 12 bases not matched to a gene. CDR1 and CDR2 from the germline V gene are SNHLY and FYNNEI. The CDR3 region has the DNA TGTGCCAGCAGCTTCCTAGCGGGAGTGTCTGGGGAGCAGTTCTTC. Translation: CASSFLAGVSGEQFF.

In DNA, the CDR3 is TGTGCCAGTCCACCTGACGGAGGGGAGACCCAGTACTTC. Amino acid sequence: CASPPDGGETQYF. The chain couples TRBV18 to TRBJ2-5; D possibly corresponds to TRBD2 (6 bases). Trimming shortened V by 9 bases and J by 5 bases, and 16 bases separated the two germline ends. Germline-derived CDR1 and CDR2 are KGHSH and LQKENI. This CDR3 region has 13 residues. The full variable domain, rest sourced from reference TRBV18 and TRBJ2-5, is NAGVMQNPRHLVRRRGQEARLRCSPMKGHSHVYWYRQLPEEGLKFMVYLQKENIIDESGMPKERFSAEFPKEGPSILRIQQVVRGDSAAYFCASPPDGGETQYFGPGTRLLVL.

This chain connects TRBV2 to TRBJ2-7; D call uncertain. Trimming pared 10 bases from V and 4 bases from J, leaving 11 bases between. Germline V gene data show CDR1 as SNHLY and CDR2 as FYNNEI. The CDR3 loop spans 11 amino acids. Written as DNA, the CDR3 is TGTGCCATCGAGTCGGGTTACGAGCAGTACTTC. Translated: CAIESGYEQYF.